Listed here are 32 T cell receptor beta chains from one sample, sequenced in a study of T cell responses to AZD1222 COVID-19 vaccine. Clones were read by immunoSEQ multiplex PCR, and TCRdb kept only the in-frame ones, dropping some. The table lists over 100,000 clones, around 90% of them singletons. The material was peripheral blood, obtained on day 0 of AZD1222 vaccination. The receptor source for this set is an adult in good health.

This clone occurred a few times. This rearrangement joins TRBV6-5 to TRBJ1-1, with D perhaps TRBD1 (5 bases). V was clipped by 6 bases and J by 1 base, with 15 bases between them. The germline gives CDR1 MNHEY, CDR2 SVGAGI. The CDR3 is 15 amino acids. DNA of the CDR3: TGTGCCAGCAGACCTCCGGGACTCAAGAACACTGAAGCTTTCTTT. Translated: CASRPPGLKNTEAFF.

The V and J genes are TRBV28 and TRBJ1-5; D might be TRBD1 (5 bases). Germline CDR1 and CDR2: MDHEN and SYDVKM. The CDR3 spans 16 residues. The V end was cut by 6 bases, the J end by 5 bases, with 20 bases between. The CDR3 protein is CASRSRDGGEYQPQHF. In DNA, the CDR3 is TGTGCCAGCAGAAGCCGGGACGGTGGAGAGTATCAGCCCCAGCATTTT. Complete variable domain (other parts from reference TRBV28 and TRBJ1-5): DVKVTQSSRYLVKRTGEKVFLECVQDMDHENMFWYRQDPGLGLRLIYFSYDVKMKEKGDIPEGYSVSREKKERFSLILESASTNQTSMYLCASRSRDGGEYQPQHFGDGTRLSIL.

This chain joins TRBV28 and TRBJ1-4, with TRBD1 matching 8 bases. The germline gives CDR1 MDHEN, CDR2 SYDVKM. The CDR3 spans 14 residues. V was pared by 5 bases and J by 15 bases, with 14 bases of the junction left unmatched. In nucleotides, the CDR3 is TGTGCCAGCAGTCCAGACGCAGGGGGCAGGGTCGTGTTTTTT. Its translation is CASSPDAGGRVVFF.

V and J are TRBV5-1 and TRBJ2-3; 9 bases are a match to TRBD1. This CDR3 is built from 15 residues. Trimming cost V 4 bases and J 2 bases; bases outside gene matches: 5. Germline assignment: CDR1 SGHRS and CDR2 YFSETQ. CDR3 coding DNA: TGCGCCAGCAGCCCCGGGACAGGGTTCACAGATACGCAGTATTTT. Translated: CASSPGTGFTDTQYF.

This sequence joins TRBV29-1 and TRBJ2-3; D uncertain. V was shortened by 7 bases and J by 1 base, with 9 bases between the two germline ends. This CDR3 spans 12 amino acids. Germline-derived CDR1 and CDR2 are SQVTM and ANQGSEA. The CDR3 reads CSAGTGTDTQYF. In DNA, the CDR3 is TGCAGCGCCGGCACTGGCACAGATACGCAGTATTTT.

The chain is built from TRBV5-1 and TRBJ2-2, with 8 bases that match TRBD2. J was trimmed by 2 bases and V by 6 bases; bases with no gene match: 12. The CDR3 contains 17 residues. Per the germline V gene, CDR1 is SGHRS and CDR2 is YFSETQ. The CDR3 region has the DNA TGCGCCAGCACCCCGGGGAGGACTAGCTTTAACACCGGGGAGCTGTTTTTT. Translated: CASTPGRTSFNTGELFF.

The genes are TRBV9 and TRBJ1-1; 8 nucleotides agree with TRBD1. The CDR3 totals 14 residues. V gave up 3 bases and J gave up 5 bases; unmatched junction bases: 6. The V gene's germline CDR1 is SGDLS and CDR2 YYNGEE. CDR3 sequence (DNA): TGTGCCAGCAGCGCCGGACAGGGAGGAACTGAAGCTTTCTTT. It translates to CASSAGQGGTEAFF.

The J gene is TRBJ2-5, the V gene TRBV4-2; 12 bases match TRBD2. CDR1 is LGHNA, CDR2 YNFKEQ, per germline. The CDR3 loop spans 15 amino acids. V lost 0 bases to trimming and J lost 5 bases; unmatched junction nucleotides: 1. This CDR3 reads CASSQDTSGGETQYF. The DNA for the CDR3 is TGTGCCAGCAGCCAAGATACTAGCGGGGGGGAGACCCAGTACTTC.

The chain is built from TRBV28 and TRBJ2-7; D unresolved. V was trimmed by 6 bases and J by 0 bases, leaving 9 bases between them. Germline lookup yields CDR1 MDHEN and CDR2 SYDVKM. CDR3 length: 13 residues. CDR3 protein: CASSPSPSYEQYF. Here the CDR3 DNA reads TGTGCCAGCAGCCCATCCCCCTCCTACGAGCAGTACTTC.

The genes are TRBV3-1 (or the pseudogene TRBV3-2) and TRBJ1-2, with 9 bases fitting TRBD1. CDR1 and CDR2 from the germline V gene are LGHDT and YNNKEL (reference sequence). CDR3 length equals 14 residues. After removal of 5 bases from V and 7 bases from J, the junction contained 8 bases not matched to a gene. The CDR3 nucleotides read TGTGCCAGCAGCGACCGACGGACAGGGGCTGGCTACACCTTC. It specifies CASSDRRTGAGYTF.

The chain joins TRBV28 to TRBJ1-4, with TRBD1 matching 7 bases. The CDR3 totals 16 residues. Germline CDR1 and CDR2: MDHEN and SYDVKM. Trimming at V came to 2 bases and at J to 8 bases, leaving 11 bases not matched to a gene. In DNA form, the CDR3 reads TGTGCCAGCAGTTTAACCCCCGGGACAGTAGAGGAAAAACTGTTTTTT. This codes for CASSLTPGTVEEKLFF.

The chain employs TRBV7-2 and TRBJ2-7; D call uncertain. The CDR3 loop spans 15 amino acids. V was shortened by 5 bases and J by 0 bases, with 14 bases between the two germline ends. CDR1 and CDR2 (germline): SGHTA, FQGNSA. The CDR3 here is CASSLDPESSYEQYF. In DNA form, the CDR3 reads TGTGCCAGCAGCCTTGACCCAGAAAGCTCCTACGAGCAGTACTTC. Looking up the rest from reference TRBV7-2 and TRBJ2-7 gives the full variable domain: GAGVSQSPSNKVTEKGKDVELRCDPISGHTALYWYRQSLGQGLEFLIYFQGNSAPDKSGLPSDRFSAERTGGSVSTLTIQRTQQEDSAVYLCASSLDPESSYEQYFGPGTRLTVT.

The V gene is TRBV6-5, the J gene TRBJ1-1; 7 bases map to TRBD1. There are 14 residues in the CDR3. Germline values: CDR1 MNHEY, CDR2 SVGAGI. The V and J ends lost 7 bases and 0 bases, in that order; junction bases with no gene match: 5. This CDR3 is CASKQGGMNTEAFF. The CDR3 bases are TGTGCCAGCAAGCAGGGGGGTATGAACACTGAAGCTTTCTTT.

The CDR3 is CASSIRAGLKAGELFF. In DNA form, the CDR3 reads TGTGCCAGTAGTATCAGGGCGGGGCTTAAGGCCGGGGAGCTGTTTTTT. This chain joins TRBV19 and TRBJ2-2; the D gene is possibly TRBD2 (6 bases). The CDR3 covers 16 residues. Germline CDR1 is LNHDA and CDR2 is SQIVND (reference sequence). V was clipped by 3 bases and J by 6 bases, with 17 bases between them.

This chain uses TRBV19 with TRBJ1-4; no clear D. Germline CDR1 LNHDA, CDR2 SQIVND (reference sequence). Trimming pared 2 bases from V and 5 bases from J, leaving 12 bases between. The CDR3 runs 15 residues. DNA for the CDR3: TGTGCCAGTAGTATAACCGGGCTTCGGAATGAAAAACTGTTTTTT. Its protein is CASSITGLRNEKLFF.

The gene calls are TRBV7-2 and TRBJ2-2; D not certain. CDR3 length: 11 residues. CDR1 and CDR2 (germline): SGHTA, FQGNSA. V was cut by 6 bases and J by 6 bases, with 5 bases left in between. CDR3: CASSSPGELFF. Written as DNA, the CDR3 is TGTGCCAGCAGTTCCCCCGGGGAGCTGTTTTTT.

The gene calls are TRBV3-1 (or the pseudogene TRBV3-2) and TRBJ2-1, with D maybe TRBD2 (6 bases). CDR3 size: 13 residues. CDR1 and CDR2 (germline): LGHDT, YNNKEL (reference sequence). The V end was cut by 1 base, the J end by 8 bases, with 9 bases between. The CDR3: CASSQGGVDEQFF. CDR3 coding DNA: TGTGCCAGCAGCCAAGGGGGGGTGGATGAGCAGTTCTTC.

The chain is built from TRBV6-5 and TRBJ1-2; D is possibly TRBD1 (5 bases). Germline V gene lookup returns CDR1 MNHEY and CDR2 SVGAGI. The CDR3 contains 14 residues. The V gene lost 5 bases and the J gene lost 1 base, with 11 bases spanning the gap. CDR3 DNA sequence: TGTGCCAGCAGTCAAACCGACAGTAACTATGGCTACACCTTC. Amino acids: CASSQTDSNYGYTF.

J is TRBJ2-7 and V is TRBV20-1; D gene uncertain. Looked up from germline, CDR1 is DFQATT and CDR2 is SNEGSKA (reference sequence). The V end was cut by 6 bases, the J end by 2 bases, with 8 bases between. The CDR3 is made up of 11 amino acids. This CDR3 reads CSATETYEQYF. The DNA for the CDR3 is TGCAGTGCCACAGAAACCTACGAGCAGTACTTC.

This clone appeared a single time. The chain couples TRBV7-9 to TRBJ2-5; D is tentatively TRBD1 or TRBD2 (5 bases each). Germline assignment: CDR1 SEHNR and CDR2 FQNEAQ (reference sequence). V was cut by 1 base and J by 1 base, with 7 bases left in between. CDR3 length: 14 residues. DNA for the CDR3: TGTGCCAGCAGCTTAGGGGGGTCCCAAGAGACCCAGTACTTC. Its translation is CASSLGGSQETQYF.

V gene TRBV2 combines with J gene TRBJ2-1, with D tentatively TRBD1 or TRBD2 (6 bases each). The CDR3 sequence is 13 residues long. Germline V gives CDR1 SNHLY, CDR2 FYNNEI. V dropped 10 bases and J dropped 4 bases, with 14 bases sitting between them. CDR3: CATKLGGYNEQFF. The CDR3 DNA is TGTGCCACCAAACTAGGGGGGTACAATGAGCAGTTCTTC.

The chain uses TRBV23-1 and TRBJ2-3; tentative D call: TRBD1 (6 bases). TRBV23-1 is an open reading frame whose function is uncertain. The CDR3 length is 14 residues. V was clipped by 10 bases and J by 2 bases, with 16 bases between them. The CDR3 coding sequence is TGCGCCACCACGCCGGGACACCCCACAGATACGCAGTATTTT. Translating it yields CATTPGHPTDTQYF.

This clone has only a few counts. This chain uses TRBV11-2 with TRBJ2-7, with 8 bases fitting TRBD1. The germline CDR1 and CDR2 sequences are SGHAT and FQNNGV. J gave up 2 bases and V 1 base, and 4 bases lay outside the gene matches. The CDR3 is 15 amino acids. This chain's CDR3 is CASSLVGTGAYEQYF. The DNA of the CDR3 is TGTGCCAGCAGCTTAGTCGGGACAGGCGCCTACGAGCAGTACTTC. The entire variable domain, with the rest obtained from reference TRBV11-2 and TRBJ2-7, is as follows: EAGVAQSPRYKIIEKRQSVAFWCNPISGHATLYWYQQILGQGPKLLIQFQNNGVVDDSQLPKDRFSAERLKGVDSTLKIQPAKLEDSAVYLCASSLVGTGAYEQYFGPGTRLTVT.

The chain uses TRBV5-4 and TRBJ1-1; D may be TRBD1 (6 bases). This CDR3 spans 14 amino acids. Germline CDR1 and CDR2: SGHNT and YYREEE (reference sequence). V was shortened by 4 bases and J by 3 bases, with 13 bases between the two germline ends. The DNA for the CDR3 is TGTGCCAGCAGCACGAAACAGGGCTACACTGAAGCTTTCTTT. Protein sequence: CASSTKQGYTEAFF.

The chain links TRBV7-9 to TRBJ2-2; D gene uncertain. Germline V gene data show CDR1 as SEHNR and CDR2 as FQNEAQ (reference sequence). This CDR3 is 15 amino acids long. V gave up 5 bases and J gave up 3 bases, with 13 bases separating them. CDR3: CASSPGRGHTGELFF. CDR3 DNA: TGTGCCAGCAGCCCCGGTCGAGGCCACACCGGGGAGCTGTTTTTT. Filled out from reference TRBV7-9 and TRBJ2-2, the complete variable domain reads DTGVSQNPRHKITKRGQNVTFRCDPISEHNRLYWYRQTLGQGPEFLTYFQNEAQLEKSRLLSDRFSAERPKGSFSTLEIQRTEQGDSAMYLCASSPGRGHTGELFFGEGSRLTVL.

CDR3 in DNA: TGTGCCAGCAGTGCGACAGGGCAGGGCACCGGGGAGCTGTTTTTT. Encoded protein: CASSATGQGTGELFF. The chain couples TRBV6-2 or TRBV6-3 to TRBJ2-2; 7 positions match TRBD1. CDR1 and CDR2 from the germline V gene are MNHEY and SVGEGT. The CDR3 runs to 15 residues. After removal of 5 bases from V and 4 bases from J, the junction contained 7 bases not matched to a gene.

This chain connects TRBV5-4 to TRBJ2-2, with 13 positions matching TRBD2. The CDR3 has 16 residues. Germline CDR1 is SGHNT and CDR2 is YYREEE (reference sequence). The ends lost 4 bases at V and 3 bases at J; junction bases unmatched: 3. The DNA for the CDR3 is TGTGCCAGCAGCGCGGGACTAGCGGGATACACCGGGGAGCTGTTTTTT. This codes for CASSAGLAGYTGELFF.

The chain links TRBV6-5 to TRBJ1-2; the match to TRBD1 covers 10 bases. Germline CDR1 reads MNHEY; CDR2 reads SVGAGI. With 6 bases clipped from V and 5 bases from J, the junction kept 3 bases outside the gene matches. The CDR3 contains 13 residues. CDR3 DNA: TGTGCCAGCAGGCCGGGACAGGGGTATGGCTACACCTTC. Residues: CASRPGQGYGYTF.

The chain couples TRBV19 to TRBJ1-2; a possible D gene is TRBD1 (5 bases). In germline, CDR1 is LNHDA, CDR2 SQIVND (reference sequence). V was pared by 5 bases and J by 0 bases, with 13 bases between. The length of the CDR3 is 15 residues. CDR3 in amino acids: CASSAKRQTNYGYTF. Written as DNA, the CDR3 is TGTGCCAGTAGTGCCAAGCGACAGACTAACTATGGCTACACCTTC.

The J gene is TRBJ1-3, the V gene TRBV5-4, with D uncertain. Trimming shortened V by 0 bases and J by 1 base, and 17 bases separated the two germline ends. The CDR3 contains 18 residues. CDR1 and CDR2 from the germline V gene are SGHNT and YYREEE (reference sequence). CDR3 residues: CASSLADGRRSSGNTIYF. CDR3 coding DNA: TGTGCCAGCAGCTTGGCGGACGGGAGGCGTAGTTCTGGAAACACCATATATTTT.

The CDR3 DNA reads as TGTGCCAGCTCACCGGGACAGGGAGTTCAGCCCCAGCATTTT. Amino acid sequence: CASSPGQGVQPQHF. This rearrangement joins TRBV18 to TRBJ1-5, with TRBD1 matching 9 bases. The germline V gene encodes CDR1 KGHSH and CDR2 LQKENI. V dropped 3 bases and J dropped 6; count of bases not matched to a gene: 3. The CDR3 runs to 14 residues.

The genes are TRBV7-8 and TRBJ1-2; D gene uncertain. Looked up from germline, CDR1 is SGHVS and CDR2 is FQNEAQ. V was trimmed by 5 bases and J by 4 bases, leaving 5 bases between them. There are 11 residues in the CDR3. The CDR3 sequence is CASSPPYGYTF. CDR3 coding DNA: TGTGCCAGCAGCCCCCCCTATGGCTACACCTTC.